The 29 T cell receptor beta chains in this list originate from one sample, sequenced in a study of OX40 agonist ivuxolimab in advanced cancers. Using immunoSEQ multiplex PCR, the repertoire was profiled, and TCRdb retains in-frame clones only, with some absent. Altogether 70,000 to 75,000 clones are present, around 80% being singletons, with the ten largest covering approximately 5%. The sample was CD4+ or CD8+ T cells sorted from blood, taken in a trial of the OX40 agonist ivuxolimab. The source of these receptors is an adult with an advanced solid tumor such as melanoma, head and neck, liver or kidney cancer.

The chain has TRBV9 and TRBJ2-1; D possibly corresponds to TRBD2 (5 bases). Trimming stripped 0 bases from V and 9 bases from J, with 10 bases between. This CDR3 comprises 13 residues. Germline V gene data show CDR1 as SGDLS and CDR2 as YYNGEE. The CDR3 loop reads CASSVDLGSEQFF. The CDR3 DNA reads TGTGCCAGCAGCGTAGACTTGGGGAGTGAGCAGTTCTTC.

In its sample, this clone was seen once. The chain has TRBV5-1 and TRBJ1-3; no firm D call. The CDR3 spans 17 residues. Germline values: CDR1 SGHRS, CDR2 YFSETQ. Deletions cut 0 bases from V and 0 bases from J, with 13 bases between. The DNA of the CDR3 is TGCGCCAGCAGCTTGGCCGGTCTAGCTGACTCTGGAAACACCATATATTTT. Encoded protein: CASSLAGLADSGNTIYF.

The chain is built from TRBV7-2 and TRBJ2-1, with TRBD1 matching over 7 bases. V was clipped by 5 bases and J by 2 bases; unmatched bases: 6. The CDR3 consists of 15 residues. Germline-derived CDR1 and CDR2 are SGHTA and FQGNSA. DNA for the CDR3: TGTGCCAGCAGCATCATGACAGGGCCCTACAATGAGCAGTTCTTC. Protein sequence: CASSIMTGPYNEQFF.

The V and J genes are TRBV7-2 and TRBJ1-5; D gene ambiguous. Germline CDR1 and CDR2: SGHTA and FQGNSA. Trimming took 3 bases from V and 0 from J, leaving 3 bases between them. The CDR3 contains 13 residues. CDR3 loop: CASSLDSNQPQHF. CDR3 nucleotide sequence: TGTGCCAGCAGCTTGGATAGCAATCAGCCCCAGCATTTT. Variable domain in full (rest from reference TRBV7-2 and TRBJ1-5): GAGVSQSPSNKVTEKGKDVELRCDPISGHTALYWYRQSLGQGLEFLIYFQGNSAPDKSGLPSDRFSAERTGGSVSTLTIQRTQQEDSAVYLCASSLDSNQPQHFGDGTRLSIL.

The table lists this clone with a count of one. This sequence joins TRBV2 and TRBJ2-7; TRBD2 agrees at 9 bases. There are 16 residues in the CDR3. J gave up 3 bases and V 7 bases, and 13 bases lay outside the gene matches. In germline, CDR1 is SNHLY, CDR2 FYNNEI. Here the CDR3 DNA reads TGTGCCAGCATCCGTGAGGGGCGGGGGGGAGGCTACGAGCAGTACTTC. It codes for CASIREGRGGGYEQYF.

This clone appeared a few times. The CDR3 is CASSYNPLQPQHF. DNA for the CDR3: TGTGCCAGCAGTTATAACCCATTGCAGCCCCAGCATTTT. V is TRBV6-5 and J is TRBJ1-5, with no clear D. The V end lost 3 bases, the J end lost 7 bases, and 10 bases lay between the germline ends. The CDR3 is 13 residues long. Germline CDR1 is MNHEY and CDR2 is SVGAGI.

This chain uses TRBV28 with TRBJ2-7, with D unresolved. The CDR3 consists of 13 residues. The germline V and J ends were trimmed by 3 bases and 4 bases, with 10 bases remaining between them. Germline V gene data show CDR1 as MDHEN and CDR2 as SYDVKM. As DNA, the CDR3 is TGTGCCAGCAGTTTTGTCATTTTGTACGAGCAGTACTTC. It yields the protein CASSFVILYEQYF.

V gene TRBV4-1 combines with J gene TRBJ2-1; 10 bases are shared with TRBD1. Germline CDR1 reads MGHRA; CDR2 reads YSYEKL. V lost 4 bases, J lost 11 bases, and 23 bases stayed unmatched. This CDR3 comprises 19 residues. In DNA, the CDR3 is TGCGCCAGCAGCCTCATCGAACGCGTCATTGGGACAGGGGACCCCCAGCAGTTCTTC. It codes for CASSLIERVIGTGDPQQFF.

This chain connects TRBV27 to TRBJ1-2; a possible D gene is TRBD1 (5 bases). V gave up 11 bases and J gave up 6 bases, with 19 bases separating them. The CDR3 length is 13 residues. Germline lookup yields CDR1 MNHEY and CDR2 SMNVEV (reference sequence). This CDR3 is CAVSGGGSNGYTF. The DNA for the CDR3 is TGTGCCGTCTCCGGCGGGGGGTCCAATGGCTACACCTTC.

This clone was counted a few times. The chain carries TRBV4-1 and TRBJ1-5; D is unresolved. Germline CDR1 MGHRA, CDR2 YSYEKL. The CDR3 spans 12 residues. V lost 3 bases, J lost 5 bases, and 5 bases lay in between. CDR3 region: CASSHTYQPQHF. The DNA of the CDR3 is TGCGCCAGCAGCCATACTTATCAGCCCCAGCATTTT.

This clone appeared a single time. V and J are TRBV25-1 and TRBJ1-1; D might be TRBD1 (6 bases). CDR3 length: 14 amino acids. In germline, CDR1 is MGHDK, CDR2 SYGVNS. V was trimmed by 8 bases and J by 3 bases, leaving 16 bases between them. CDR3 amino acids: CASQRGGLDTEAFF. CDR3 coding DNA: TGTGCCAGCCAACGGGGGGGGCTGGACACTGAAGCTTTCTTT.

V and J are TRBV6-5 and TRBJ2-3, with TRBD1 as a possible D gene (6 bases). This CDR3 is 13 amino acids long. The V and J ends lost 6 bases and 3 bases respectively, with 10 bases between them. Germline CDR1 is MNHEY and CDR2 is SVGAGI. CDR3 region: CASRLGTTDTQYF. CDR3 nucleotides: TGTGCCAGCAGACTAGGGACAACAGATACGCAGTATTTT.

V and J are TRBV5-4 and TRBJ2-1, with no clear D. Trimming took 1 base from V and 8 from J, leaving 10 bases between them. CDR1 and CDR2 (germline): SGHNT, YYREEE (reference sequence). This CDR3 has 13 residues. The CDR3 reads CASSLTDADEQFF. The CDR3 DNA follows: TGTGCCAGCAGCTTGACGGACGCGGATGAGCAGTTCTTC. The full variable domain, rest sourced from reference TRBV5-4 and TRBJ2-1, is ETGVTQSPTHLIKTRGQQVTLRCSSQSGHNTVSWYQQALGQGPQFIFQYYREEENGRGNFPPRFSGLQFPNYSSELNVNALELDDSALYLCASSLTDADEQFFGPGTRLTVL.

CDR3 residues: CASSPGQGIDTQYF. In nucleotides, the CDR3 is TGTGCCAGCAGCCCGGGACAGGGGATAGATACGCAGTATTTT. V and J are TRBV5-6 and TRBJ2-3, with 10 bases matching TRBD1. The CDR3 contains 14 residues. Unmatched junction bases numbered 4, after V lost 4 bases and J lost 5 bases. CDR1 and CDR2 (germline): SGHDT, YYEEEE.

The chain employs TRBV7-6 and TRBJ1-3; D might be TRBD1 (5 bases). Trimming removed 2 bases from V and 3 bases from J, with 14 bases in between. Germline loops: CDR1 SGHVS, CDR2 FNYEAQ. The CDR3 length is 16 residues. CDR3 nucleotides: TGTGCCAGCAGCTTACGTGAGGGGTTCTTTGGAAACACCATATATTTT. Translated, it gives CASSLREGFFGNTIYF.

The CDR3 here is CASSPGGTVRRETQYF. CDR3 nucleotide sequence: TGTGCCAGCAGCCCTGGGGGGACAGTCCGCAGAGAGACCCAGTACTTC. The V gene is TRBV7-2, the J gene TRBJ2-5; a possible D gene is TRBD1 (7 bases). Germline V lookup: CDR1 SGHTA, CDR2 FQGNSA. V was clipped by 5 bases and J by 4 bases, with 20 bases between them. The CDR3 has 16 residues.

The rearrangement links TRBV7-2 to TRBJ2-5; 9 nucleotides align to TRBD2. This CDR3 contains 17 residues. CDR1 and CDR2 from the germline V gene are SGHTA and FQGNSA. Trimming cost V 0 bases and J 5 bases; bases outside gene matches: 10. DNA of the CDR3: TGTGCCAGCAGCTTAGCGAATCGAGCGGGAGGTAGGGAGACCCAGTACTTC. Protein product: CASSLANRAGGRETQYF.

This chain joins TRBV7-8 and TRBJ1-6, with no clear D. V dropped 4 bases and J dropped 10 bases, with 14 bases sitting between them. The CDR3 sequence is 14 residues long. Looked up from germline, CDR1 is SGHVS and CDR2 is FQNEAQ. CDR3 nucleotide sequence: TGTGCCAGCAGCTGGGAGGGTGGGTACTCACCCCTCCACTTT. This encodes CASSWEGGYSPLHF. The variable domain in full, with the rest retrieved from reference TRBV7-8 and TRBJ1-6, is GAGVSQSPRYKVAKRGQDVALRCDPISGHVSLFWYQQALGQGPEFLTYFQNEAQLDKSGLPSDRFFAERPEGSVSTLKIQRTQQEDSAVYLCASSWEGGYSPLHFGNGTRLTVT.

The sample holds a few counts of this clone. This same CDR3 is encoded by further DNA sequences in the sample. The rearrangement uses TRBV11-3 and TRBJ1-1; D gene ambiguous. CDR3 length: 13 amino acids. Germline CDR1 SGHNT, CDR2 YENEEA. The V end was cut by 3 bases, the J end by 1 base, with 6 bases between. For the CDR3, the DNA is TGTGCCAGCAGCTTCACAGCGAACACTGAAGCTTTCTTT. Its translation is CASSFTANTEAFF. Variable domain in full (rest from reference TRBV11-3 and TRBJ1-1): EAGVVQSPRYKIIEKKQPVAFWCNPISGHNTLYWYLQNLGQGPELLIRYENEEAVDDSQLPKDRFSAERLKGVDSTLKIQPAELGDSAVYLCASSFTANTEAFFGQGTRLTVV.

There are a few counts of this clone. The CDR3 DNA sequence: TGTGCCAGCAGCCCCCAAGGACAGGGTGATGGGTACTTC. Translation gives CASSPQGQGDGYF. This chain joins TRBV7-2 and TRBJ2-5; the match to TRBD1 covers 8 bases. Germline V gene sequence: CDR1 SGHTA, CDR2 FQGNSA. The CDR3 covers 13 residues. V lost 5 bases to trimming and J lost 13 bases; unmatched junction nucleotides: 12.

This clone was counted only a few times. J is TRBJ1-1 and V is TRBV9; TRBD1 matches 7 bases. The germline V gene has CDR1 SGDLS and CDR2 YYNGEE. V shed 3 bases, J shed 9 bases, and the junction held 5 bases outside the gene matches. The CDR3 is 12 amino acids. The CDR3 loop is CASSEGDSKAFF. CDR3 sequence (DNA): TGTGCCAGCAGCGAAGGGGACAGCAAAGCTTTCTTT.

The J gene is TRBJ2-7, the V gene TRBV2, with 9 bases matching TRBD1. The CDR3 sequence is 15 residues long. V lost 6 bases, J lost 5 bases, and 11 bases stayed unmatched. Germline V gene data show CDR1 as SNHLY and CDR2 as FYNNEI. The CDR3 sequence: CASSLIGTGNHEQYF. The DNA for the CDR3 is TGTGCCAGCAGCCTTATTGGGACAGGGAACCACGAGCAGTACTTC.

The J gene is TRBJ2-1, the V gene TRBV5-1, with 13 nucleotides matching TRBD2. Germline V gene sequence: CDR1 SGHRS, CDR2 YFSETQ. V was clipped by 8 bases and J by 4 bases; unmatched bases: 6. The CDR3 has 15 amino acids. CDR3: CARTSGRPGYNEQFF. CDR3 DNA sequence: TGCGCCAGGACTAGCGGGAGGCCGGGGTACAATGAGCAGTTCTTC.

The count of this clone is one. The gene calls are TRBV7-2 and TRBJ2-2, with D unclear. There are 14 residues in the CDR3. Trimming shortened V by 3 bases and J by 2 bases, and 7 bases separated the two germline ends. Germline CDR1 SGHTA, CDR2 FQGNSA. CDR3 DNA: TGTGCCAGCAGCTTGCAGACTAACACCGGGGAGCTGTTTTTT. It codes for CASSLQTNTGELFF.

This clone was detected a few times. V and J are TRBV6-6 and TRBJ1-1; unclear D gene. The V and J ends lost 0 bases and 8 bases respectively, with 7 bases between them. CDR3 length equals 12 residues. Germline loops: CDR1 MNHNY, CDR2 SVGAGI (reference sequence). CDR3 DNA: TGTGCCAGCAGTTACTCGACGGGAGAAGCTTTCTTT. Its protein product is CASSYSTGEAFF.

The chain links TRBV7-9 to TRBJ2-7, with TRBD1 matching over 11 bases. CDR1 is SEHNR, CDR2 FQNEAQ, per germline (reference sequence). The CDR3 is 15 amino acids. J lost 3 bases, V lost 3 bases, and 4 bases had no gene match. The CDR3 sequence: CASSLGTGGNYEQYF. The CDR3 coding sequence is TGTGCCAGCAGCTTGGGGACAGGGGGGAACTACGAGCAGTACTTC. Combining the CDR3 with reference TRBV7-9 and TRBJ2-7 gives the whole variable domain DTGVSQNPRHKITKRGQNVTFRCDPISEHNRLYWYRQTLGQGPEFLTYFQNEAQLEKSRLLSDRFSAERPKGSFSTLEIQRTEQGDSAMYLCASSLGTGGNYEQYFGPGTRLTVT.

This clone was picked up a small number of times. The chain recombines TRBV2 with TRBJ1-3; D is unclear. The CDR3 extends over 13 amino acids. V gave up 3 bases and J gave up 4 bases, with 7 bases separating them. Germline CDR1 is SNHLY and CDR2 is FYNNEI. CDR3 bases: TGTGCCAGCAGTGAGACCGTAGGAAACACCATATATTTT. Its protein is CASSETVGNTIYF.

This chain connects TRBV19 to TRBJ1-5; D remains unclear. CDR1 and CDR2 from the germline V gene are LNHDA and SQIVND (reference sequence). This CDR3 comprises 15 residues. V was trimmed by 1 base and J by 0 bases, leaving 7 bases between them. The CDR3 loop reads CASSIVSGSNQPQHF. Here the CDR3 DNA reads TGTGCCAGTAGTATAGTTTCAGGTAGCAATCAGCCCCAGCATTTT.

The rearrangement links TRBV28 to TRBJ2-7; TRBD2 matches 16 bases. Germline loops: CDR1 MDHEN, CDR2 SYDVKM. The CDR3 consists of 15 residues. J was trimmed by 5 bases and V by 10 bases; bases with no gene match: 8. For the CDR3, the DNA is TGTGCCACTACGGGACTAGCGGGAGGGTCCCACGAGCAGTACTTC. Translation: CATTGLAGGSHEQYF.